This T cell receptor beta chain stems from a study of T cell responses to AZD1222 COVID-19 vaccine. Whole-study context: Second-dose timings of about 4 or about 12 weeks were pooled. General study results and limits: A mostly white British donor set with more females was recruited, and clonal diversity was possibly underestimated. Among those given AZD1222, only five or six were seropositive at baseline.

The germline V and J ends were trimmed by 3 bases and 4 bases, with 11 bases remaining between them. Germline CDR1 and CDR2: SGDLS and YYNGEE. The CDR3 loop spans 14 amino acids. Produced via immunoSEQ multiplex PCR; TCRdb's table is partial and in-frame only. Of over 150,000 clones detected, about 88% appear once; the ten largest clones hold 18%. Worth noting for this clone: Its specificity is unknown.

Sequenced material: peripheral blood, taken on day 0 of AZD1222 vaccination. This sequence originates from an adult in good health. The J gene is TRBJ1-5, the V gene TRBV9, with TRBD1 as a possible D gene (5 bases). The CDR3, as DNA: TGTGCCAGCAGCGCGACAGAAGCTAATCAGCCCCAGCATTTT. This codes for CASSATEANQPQHF.